A selection of T cell receptor beta chains follows, all from one sample in a study of human T cells and chemical hapten exposure. TCRdb passed the reads through MiXCR, listing each CDR3 protein once. This sample has about 120,000 distinct CDR3 sequences, with around 9% found just once. The sample taken for sequencing was whole blood. All receptors come from a human donor in good health. Some clones in this sample may be carry-over from other donors' samples. Both conserved end residues are part of each CDR3.

v_call | cdr3_aa
TRBV6-5 | CASSYSELIAKNIQYF
TRBV28 | CASRNPEHTGELFF
TRBV7-2 | CASSWGGNQPQHF
TRBV12-3/TRBV12-4 | CASSLEVPGQVIRGNQPQHF
TRBV7-9 | CASSARGLAGGATAGELFF
TRBV4-3 | CASSQGQGAVNEQFF
TRBV20-1 | CSAESREGYYGEQYF
TRBV12-3/TRBV12-4 | CASSPGDIQYF
TRBV5-1 | CASSLSTGLGGSYEQYF
TRBV10-3 | CAISESSGRAGGGQPQHF